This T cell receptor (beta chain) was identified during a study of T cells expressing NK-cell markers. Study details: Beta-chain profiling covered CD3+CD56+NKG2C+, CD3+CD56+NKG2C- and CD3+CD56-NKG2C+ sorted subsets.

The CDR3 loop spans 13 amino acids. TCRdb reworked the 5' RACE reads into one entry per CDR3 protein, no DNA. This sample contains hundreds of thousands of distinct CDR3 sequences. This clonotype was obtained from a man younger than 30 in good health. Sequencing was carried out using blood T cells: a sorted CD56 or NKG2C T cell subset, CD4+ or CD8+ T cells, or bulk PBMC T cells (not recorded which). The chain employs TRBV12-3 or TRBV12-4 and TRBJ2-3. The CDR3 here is CASSFRGVDTQYF.